The 25 T cell receptor beta chains presented below share a single source sample, sequenced in a study of shared clonotypes between healthy human individuals. This table comes from immunoSEQ multiplex PCR, and its TCRdb copy is limited to in-frame clones, with some not included. This sample has hundreds of thousands of clones; around 72% occur once, and the top ten carry 1.5% to 2%. The sample taken for sequencing was memory CD4+ T cells sorted from blood. Described subset: CD45RA-negative fraction. The receptors were sampled from a woman under 40 in good health.

J is TRBJ2-5 and V is TRBV6-1; D might be TRBD1 (6 bases). The CDR3 totals 15 residues. V was pared by 4 bases and J by 3 bases, with 15 bases between. Per germline, CDR1 MNHNS and CDR2 SASEGT. The CDR3 protein is CASSAHRELKETQYF. In nucleotides, the CDR3 is TGTGCCAGCAGTGCGCACAGGGAACTAAAAGAGACCCAGTACTTC.

This rearrangement joins TRBV25-1 to TRBJ2-1; perhaps TRBD2 as D (7 bases). This CDR3 region has 15 residues. The germline V gene has CDR1 MGHDK and CDR2 SYGVNS. Trimming pared 6 bases from V and 4 bases from J, leaving 16 bases between. CDR3: CASRSGVAGYNEQFF. The CDR3 nucleotides read TGTGCCAGCAGGTCAGGGGTAGCGGGTTACAATGAGCAGTTCTTC.

The gene calls are TRBV5-1 and TRBJ2-1; 10 bases align to TRBD2. J was trimmed by 15 bases and V by 0 bases; bases with no gene match: 12. Germline loops: CDR1 SGHRS, CDR2 YFSETQ. The CDR3 extends over 15 amino acids. The CDR3 sequence is CASSLVGLASGVGFF. The DNA for the CDR3 is TGCGCCAGCAGCTTGGTGGGACTAGCGTCAGGTGTGGGGTTCTTC.

Many counts were recorded for this clone. J is TRBJ2-5 and V is TRBV5-1, with a possible D match to TRBD2 (5 bases). Trimming stripped 4 bases from V and 5 bases from J, with 12 bases between. The CDR3 totals 13 residues. The germline gives CDR1 SGHRS, CDR2 YFSETQ. In DNA form, the CDR3 reads TGCGCCAGCAGCCCCGGGGTACGGGAGACCCAGTACTTC. This gives the protein CASSPGVRETQYF.

This clone was observed a single time. J is TRBJ2-1 and V is TRBV9, with no clear D. Germline V gene data show CDR1 as SGDLS and CDR2 as YYNGEE. Trimming took off 0 bases at V and 7 bases at J, with 17 bases between the two ends. The CDR3 length is 16 residues. CDR3 loop: CASSVVDSRSLNEQFF. In nucleotides, the CDR3 is TGTGCCAGCAGCGTAGTTGACTCGAGAAGTCTGAATGAGCAGTTCTTC.

The gene calls are TRBV27 and TRBJ2-3, with 7 bases identical to TRBD2. The germline gives CDR1 MNHEY, CDR2 SMNVEV (reference sequence). Unmatched junction bases numbered 1, after V lost 4 bases and J lost 0 bases. CDR3 size: 14 residues. The CDR3 here is CASSYSGSTDTQYF. The CDR3 nucleotides are TGTGCCAGCAGTTATAGCGGGAGCACAGATACGCAGTATTTT.

This chain connects TRBV11-2 to TRBJ2-1; 7 bases line up with TRBD2. Germline CDR1 reads SGHAT; CDR2 reads FQNNGV. This CDR3 is built from 15 residues. V shed 2 bases and J 2 bases; nucleotides not matched to a gene: 3. CDR3 protein: CASSLLAVTYNEQFF. As DNA, the CDR3 is TGTGCCAGCAGCTTACTAGCGGTAACCTACAATGAGCAGTTCTTC.

The rearrangement links TRBV11-2 to TRBJ1-1, with 8 nucleotides matching TRBD1. Germline loops: CDR1 SGHAT, CDR2 FQNNGV. The junction had 6 bases not matched to a gene; V was cut back by 4 bases and J by 5 bases. The CDR3 loop spans 14 amino acids. CDR3 residues: CASSSTDRVTEAFF. CDR3 in DNA: TGTGCCAGCAGCTCGACGGACAGGGTGACTGAAGCTTTCTTT.

The CDR3 reads CASSGSLYGICEQYF. As DNA, the CDR3 is TGTGCCAGCAGTGGGTCCCTCTACGGTATCTGCGAGCAGTACTTC. The chain uses TRBV6-6 and TRBJ2-7, with no clear D. The germline CDR1 and CDR2 sequences are MNHNY and SVGAGI (reference sequence). This CDR3 has 15 residues. Trimming removed 5 bases from V and 6 bases from J, with 20 bases in between.

This chain connects TRBV6-1 to TRBJ2-7; D possibly corresponds to TRBD2 (6 bases). This CDR3 spans 13 amino acids. V shed 7 bases and J shed 0 bases, with 10 bases lying between them. Germline V lookup: CDR1 MNHNS, CDR2 SASEGT. In nucleotides, the CDR3 is TGTGCCAGCACCGTCGGGGGCTCCTACGAGCAGTACTTC. Amino acid sequence: CASTVGGSYEQYF.

This chain joins TRBV5-6 and TRBJ2-7, with a possible D match to TRBD1 (7 bases). Trimming pared 8 bases from V and 5 bases from J, leaving 17 bases between. The germline V gene encodes CDR1 SGHDT and CDR2 YYEEEE. CDR3 length: 13 residues. The chain's CDR3 is CASNTQGGDEQYF. As DNA, the CDR3 is TGTGCCAGTAACACTCAGGGGGGCGACGAGCAGTACTTC.

The rearrangement joins TRBV5-4 to TRBJ2-5, with 8 bases matching TRBD2. Trimming at V came to 0 bases and at J to 0 bases, leaving 4 bases not matched to a gene. CDR1 SGHNT and CDR2 YYREEE come from the germline V gene (reference sequence). This CDR3 is 16 amino acids long. The CDR3, as DNA: TGTGCCAGCAGCTTGGTCGTGACTAGCGACCAAGAGACCCAGTACTTC. Its translation: CASSLVVTSDQETQYF.

The chain recombines TRBV9 with TRBJ2-1; D unclear. From germline, CDR1 is SGDLS and CDR2 YYNGEE. This CDR3 has 15 residues. Trimming stripped 1 base from V and 0 bases from J, with 8 bases between. This CDR3 reads CASSVQQSSYNEQFF. The CDR3 region has the DNA TGTGCCAGCAGCGTACAGCAGAGCTCCTACAATGAGCAGTTCTTC. Supplemented by reference TRBV9 and TRBJ2-1, the full variable domain reads DSGVTQTPKHLITATGQRVTLRCSPRSGDLSVYWYQQSLDQGLQFLIQYYNGEERAKGNILERFSAQQFPDLHSELNLSSLELGDSALYFCASSVQQSSYNEQFFGPGTRLTVL.

The chain links TRBV2 to TRBJ2-1; TRBD1 matches 9 bases. Germline-derived CDR1 and CDR2 are SNHLY and FYNNEI. The V and J ends lost 5 bases and 4 bases, in that order; junction bases with no gene match: 3. CDR3 length: 14 residues. CDR3 loop: CASSPGQGYNEQFF. The CDR3 region has the DNA TGTGCCAGCAGTCCGGGACAGGGTTACAATGAGCAGTTCTTC.

The chain links TRBV5-8 to TRBJ2-5, with D maybe TRBD2 (6 bases). Trimming took 2 bases from V and 5 from J, leaving 10 bases between them. The CDR3 is 13 amino acids. Germline V gene lookup returns CDR1 SGHTS and CDR2 YDEGEE. The CDR3 bases are TGTGCCAGCAGCTTCCGACTAGGGGAGACCCAGTACTTC. It yields the protein CASSFRLGETQYF.

This clone was seen more than once but under ten times. The chain uses TRBV5-1 and TRBJ1-5; D remains unclear. Trimming stripped 3 bases from V and 5 bases from J, with 12 bases between. This CDR3 has 14 amino acids. In germline, CDR1 is SGHRS, CDR2 YFSETQ. The CDR3, as DNA: TGCGCCAGCAGCTGGGGAAGTGGGGATCAGCCCCAGCATTTT. Protein: CASSWGSGDQPQHF. The whole variable domain, filled in from reference TRBV5-1 and TRBJ1-5, reads KAGVTQTPRYLIKTRGQQVTLSCSPISGHRSVSWYQQTPGQGLQFLFEYFSETQRNKGNFPGRFSGRQFSNSRSEMNVSTLELGDSALYLCASSWGSGDQPQHFGDGTRLSIL.

This chain connects TRBV6-4 to TRBJ2-7; unclear D gene. Germline V lookup: CDR1 MRHNA, CDR2 SNTAGT. Trimming removed 7 bases at V and 2 bases at J, with 24 bases between. The length of the CDR3 is 17 residues. The CDR3 nucleotides are TGTGCCAGCATGCGACGAATCGACGTATATTTAGCCTACGAGCAGTACTTC. This encodes CASMRRIDVYLAYEQYF.

The table lists this clone with a count of one. V and J are TRBV7-2 and TRBJ1-2; no clear D. CDR3 size: 13 residues. V was trimmed by 2 bases and J by 8 bases, leaving 12 bases between them. Germline V gene lookup returns CDR1 SGHTA and CDR2 FQGNSA. CDR3 in DNA: TGTGCCAGCAGCTTATATGGCGGTGGGGGCTACACCTTC. Protein: CASSLYGGGGYTF.

V is TRBV19 and J is TRBJ1-5; no reliable D call. The germline V gene encodes CDR1 LNHDA and CDR2 SQIVND (reference sequence). Trimming took 10 bases from V and 0 from J, leaving 13 bases between them. The CDR3 is made up of 14 amino acids. CDR3 in amino acids: CATKESVSNQPQHF. As DNA, the CDR3 is TGTGCCACAAAAGAGTCGGTTAGCAATCAGCCCCAGCATTTT.

This chain links TRBV2 with TRBJ2-5, with D unresolved. CDR3 length: 13 amino acids. Germline V gives CDR1 SNHLY, CDR2 FYNNEI. V was trimmed by 3 bases and J by 5 bases, leaving 10 bases between them. CDR3 sequence (DNA): TGTGCCAGCAGTGACTGGGTTAAGGAGACCCAGTACTTC. Protein product: CASSDWVKETQYF.

The chain links TRBV6-1 to TRBJ2-7, with D perhaps matching TRBD1 (6 bases). With 6 bases removed from V and 4 bases from J, the gap between germline ends came to 19 bases. The germline V gene encodes CDR1 MNHNS and CDR2 SASEGT. The CDR3 is 15 amino acids. The CDR3 DNA reads TGTGCCAGCAGCGTTGAACAGGGTCTGGGGTACGAGCAGTACTTC. It codes for CASSVEQGLGYEQYF.

This clone was detected a few times. Other DNA sequences in this sample translate to the same CDR3. The CDR3: CASSLTEYEQYF. In nucleotides, the CDR3 is TGTGCCAGCAGTTTGACCGAATACGAGCAGTACTTC. The gene calls are TRBV28 and TRBJ2-7; D is undetermined. The CDR3 has 12 residues. V lost 3 bases to trimming and J lost 4 bases, with 7 bases between them. Germline CDR1 MDHEN, CDR2 SYDVKM.

This clone was counted a single time. This chain uses TRBV21-1 with TRBJ2-7; TRBD2 reflects the table's D call only, with no check against the DNA. TRBV21-1 is an annotated pseudogene. The CDR3 sequence is 15 residues long. CDR3 DNA sequence: TGTGCCAGCAGCAAAGCGCAGGGAGGGCCCTACGAGCAGTACTTC. Its translation is CASSKAQGGPYEQYF.

The chain employs TRBV7-9 and TRBJ2-5, with D unclear. Germline V gene lookup returns CDR1 SEHNR and CDR2 FQNEAQ (reference sequence). The CDR3 extends over 12 amino acids. V was shortened by 0 bases and J by 5 bases, with 4 bases between the two germline ends. The CDR3 loop reads CASSLAGETQYF. DNA of the CDR3: TGTGCCAGCAGCTTAGCGGGGGAGACCCAGTACTTC. Combining the CDR3 with reference TRBV7-9 and TRBJ2-5 gives the whole variable domain DTGVSQNPRHKITKRGQNVTFRCDPISEHNRLYWYRQTLGQGPEFLTYFQNEAQLEKSRLLSDRFSAERPKGSFSTLEIQRTEQGDSAMYLCASSLAGETQYFGPGTRLLVL.

This clone was picked up many times. The V and J genes are TRBV7-2 and TRBJ2-3, with D hard to call. CDR1 SGHTA and CDR2 FQGNSA come from the germline V gene. V lost 4 bases, J lost 0 bases, and 5 bases lay in between. CDR3 size: 13 residues. The CDR3, as DNA: TGTGCCAGCAGCTACGACAGCACAGATACGCAGTATTTT. As protein: CASSYDSTDTQYF.